This passage covers 21 T cell receptor beta chains from one sample sequenced in a study of shared clonotypes between healthy human individuals. Produced via immunoSEQ multiplex PCR; TCRdb's table is partial and in-frame only. Seen here are some 470,000 clones, less than 80% observed once, and the top ten hold 10% to 15%. The sequenced sample was PBMCs. The receptors were sampled from a woman aged 40 to 49 in good health. Some clones in this sample may be carry-over from other donors' samples.

J is TRBJ2-5 and V is TRBV25-1; 8 nucleotides agree with TRBD1. Germline CDR1 is MGHDK and CDR2 is SYGVNS. This CDR3 is built from 13 residues. J gave up 5 bases and V 6 bases, and 5 bases lay outside the gene matches. DNA for the CDR3: TGTGCCAGCAGGTCAGGGGGCTATGAGACCCAGTACTTC. This encodes CASRSGGYETQYF.

The chain couples TRBV15 to TRBJ2-7; possible D gene TRBD1, 5 bases. V lost 0 bases and J lost 4, with 10 bases in between. CDR3 size: 14 residues. Germline CDR1 is LNHNV and CDR2 is YYDKDF (reference sequence). Here the CDR3 DNA reads TGTGCCACCAGCAGAGATAAGGGGAAATACGAGCAGTACTTC. Its translation: CATSRDKGKYEQYF.

In the case of this clone: A much larger clone lies one base from this, so it may be a read error. The J gene is TRBJ2-3, the V gene TRBV7-8; D is unresolved. V lost 5 bases and J 3 bases, leaving 3 bases between the germline ends. Germline CDR1 is SGHVS and CDR2 is FQNEAQ. The CDR3 sequence is 11 residues long. In DNA form, the CDR3 reads TGTGCCAGCAGCGATACAGATACGCAGTATTTT. Amino acids: CASSDTDTQYF.

The chain couples TRBV18 to TRBJ1-2, with TRBD1 matching over 11 bases. CDR3 length equals 15 residues. The germline V gene has CDR1 KGHSH and CDR2 LQKENI. Losses at the gene ends were 3 bases for V and 3 bases for J; bases not matched to a gene: 3. This chain's CDR3 is CASSPRTGGDYGYTF. CDR3 in DNA: TGTGCCAGCTCACCCAGGACAGGGGGCGACTATGGCTACACCTTC.

V usage is TRBV19 and J usage is TRBJ2-3; 9 bases agree with TRBD2. V dropped 1 base and J dropped 8; count of bases not matched to a gene: 4. The CDR3 spans 14 residues. Germline V gene lookup returns CDR1 LNHDA and CDR2 SQIVND (reference sequence). CDR3 amino acids: CASSIGGRAGTQYF. As DNA, the CDR3 is TGTGCCAGTAGTATAGGCGGGAGGGCCGGTACGCAGTATTTT.

The chain combines TRBV19 with TRBJ2-7; D unresolved. Germline CDR1 is LNHDA and CDR2 is SQIVND (reference sequence). This CDR3 has 12 residues. The ends were cut back, 4 bases at V and 3 bases at J, with 7 bases in the middle. The CDR3 sequence is CASSSRSYEQYF. The CDR3 DNA is TGTGCCAGTAGTAGCAGGAGCTACGAGCAGTACTTC.

The chain joins TRBV7-2 to TRBJ2-1, with no clear D. V lost 1 base to trimming and J lost 0 bases, with 10 bases between them. This CDR3 spans 16 amino acids. Germline lookup yields CDR1 SGHTA and CDR2 FQGNSA. The CDR3 nucleotides are TGTGCCAGCAGCTTAGAAGGTGCAGTCTCCTACAATGAGCAGTTCTTC. As protein: CASSLEGAVSYNEQFF.

This sequence joins TRBV2 and TRBJ2-1; D is undetermined. CDR1 and CDR2 (germline): SNHLY, FYNNEI. Trimming shortened V by 7 bases and J by 0 bases, and 10 bases separated the two germline ends. The CDR3 spans 14 residues. CDR3 nucleotide sequence: TGTGCCAGCACCCTCAGGAGCTCCTACAATGAGCAGTTCTTC. It translates to CASTLRSSYNEQFF.

This clone was detected a few times. Other nucleotide sequences from this sample produce the same CDR3. The chain joins TRBV18 to TRBJ2-2; D possibly corresponds to TRBD1 (5 bases). Trimming took 2 bases from V and 3 from J, leaving 10 bases between them. Germline V gene data show CDR1 as KGHSH and CDR2 as LQKENI. The CDR3 totals 15 residues. The CDR3 DNA follows: TGTGCCAGCTCACCAAGAGACAGTCACACCGGGGAGCTGTTTTTT. Protein product: CASSPRDSHTGELFF.

V gene TRBV6-6 combines with J gene TRBJ2-7; D gene unclear. The V and J ends lost 3 bases and 5 bases respectively, with 11 bases between them. This CDR3 has 13 residues. Germline assignment: CDR1 MNHNY and CDR2 SVGAGI (reference sequence). The chain's CDR3 is CASSYPGSNEQYF. CDR3 nucleotides: TGTGCCAGCAGTTATCCCGGATCCAACGAGCAGTACTTC.

This clone turned up a few times. V usage is TRBV29-1 and J usage is TRBJ2-3; TRBD2 matches 11 bases. V dropped 7 bases and J dropped 3; count of bases not matched to a gene: 9. The germline CDR1 and CDR2 sequences are SQVTM and ANQGSEA. The CDR3 is made up of 15 amino acids. The DNA of the CDR3 is TGCAGCGCTCCCTCACTAGCGGGGGCGACAGATACGCAGTATTTT. This codes for CSAPSLAGATDTQYF.

V usage is TRBV5-4 and J usage is TRBJ2-5; TRBD1 agrees at 7 bases. Trimming cost V 4 bases and J 3 bases; bases outside gene matches: 6. This CDR3 is built from 14 residues. CDR1 and CDR2 from the germline V gene are SGHNT and YYREEE (reference sequence). CDR3 residues: CASSAQGIKETQYF. CDR3 sequence (DNA): TGTGCCAGCAGCGCACAGGGGATTAAAGAGACCCAGTACTTC. The full variable domain, its missing parts supplied by reference TRBV5-4 and TRBJ2-5, is ETGVTQSPTHLIKTRGQQVTLRCSSQSGHNTVSWYQQALGQGPQFIFQYYREEENGRGNFPPRFSGLQFPNYSSELNVNALELDDSALYLCASSAQGIKETQYFGPGTRLLVL.

The chain couples TRBV7-3 to TRBJ1-1; D is unresolved. This CDR3 is 11 amino acids long. Germline CDR1 SGHTA, CDR2 FQGTGA. V was pared by 4 bases and J by 7 bases, with 7 bases between. The CDR3 loop is CASSSGREAFF. CDR3 nucleotide sequence: TGTGCCAGCAGCTCCGGTCGTGAAGCTTTCTTT.

The chain combines TRBV6-1 with TRBJ2-6; D ambiguous. V was shortened by 3 bases and J by 0 bases, with 9 bases between the two germline ends. The CDR3 extends over 16 amino acids. Germline V gene sequence: CDR1 MNHNS, CDR2 SASEGT. The CDR3 region is CASSDAVRSGANVLTF. CDR3 nucleotides: TGTGCCAGCAGTGACGCGGTGCGCTCTGGGGCCAACGTCCTGACTTTC.

The rearrangement joins TRBV4-1 to TRBJ2-1; 8 positions match TRBD1. The CDR3 runs to 15 residues. The germline gives CDR1 MGHRA, CDR2 YSYEKL. The V gene end was trimmed by 2 bases and the J gene end by 8 bases; junction bases not matched to a gene: 8. In DNA, the CDR3 is TGCGCCAGCAGCCAATTGGGGACAGGCGTCGATGAGCAGTTCTTC. Protein product: CASSQLGTGVDEQFF.

This clone showed up many times. This rearrangement joins TRBV4-2 to TRBJ2-7; 9 bases agree with TRBD2. J lost 5 bases, V lost 1 base, and 6 bases had no gene match. This CDR3 contains 15 residues. CDR1 LGHNA and CDR2 YNFKEQ come from the germline V gene. CDR3: CASSQGAGGVDEQYF. Written as DNA, the CDR3 is TGTGCCAGCAGCCAAGGAGCGGGAGGCGTCGACGAGCAGTACTTC.

The genes are TRBV5-8 and TRBJ2-7; 7 nucleotides align to TRBD1. The CDR3 has 16 amino acids. Germline CDR1 reads SGHTS; CDR2 reads YDEGEE. With V trimmed by 4 bases and J by 2 bases, 12 bases remained unmatched. The CDR3 reads CASSILQGQSPYEQYF. Here the CDR3 DNA reads TGTGCCAGCAGCATACTACAGGGACAGTCCCCCTACGAGCAGTACTTC.

Only a few counts were recorded for this clone. The genes are TRBV9 and TRBJ2-4; the D gene is possibly TRBD1 (6 bases). The germline V gene encodes CDR1 SGDLS and CDR2 YYNGEE. The CDR3 runs to 18 residues. As DNA, the CDR3 is TGTGCTCACTCAAAATCCCCTAGGGGGTGCACTTACAAAAACATTCAGTACTTC. This sequence encodes CAHSKSPRGCTYKNIQYF.

Turning to this clone: A much larger clone differs from this one at a single base, so this may be a read error. The same CDR3 can be traced to other DNA sequences in this sample. V gene TRBV29-1 combines with J gene TRBJ1-1, with a tentative D call TRBD1 (6 bases). Germline loops: CDR1 SQVTM, CDR2 ANQGSEA. CDR3 length equals 13 residues. The chain's CDR3 is CSVERGGLTEAFF. The CDR3 nucleotides read TGCAGCGTCGAAAGGGGGGGCCTAACTGAAGCTTTCTTC.

The V call is TRBV29-1, the J call TRBJ2-6, with 11 bases that match TRBD1. J lost 1 base, V lost 6 bases, and 5 bases had no gene match. Germline V gives CDR1 SQVTM, CDR2 ANQGSEA. The CDR3 is 16 residues long. The CDR3 here is CSVGQGAGSGANVLTF. In nucleotides, the CDR3 is TGCAGCGTCGGACAGGGGGCAGGGTCTGGGGCCAACGTCCTGACTTTC.

The V gene is TRBV28, the J gene TRBJ1-5, with a possible D match to TRBD1 (5 bases). This CDR3 region has 16 residues. The V gene's germline CDR1 is MDHEN and CDR2 SYDVKM. The V and J ends lost 5 bases and 7 bases respectively, with 21 bases between them. The CDR3: CASSPLEVGVGQPQHF. The CDR3 region has the DNA TGTGCCAGCAGTCCCCTGGAGGTAGGGGTCGGACAGCCCCAGCATTTT. Full variable domain (missing parts from reference TRBV28 and TRBJ1-5): DVKVTQSSRYLVKRTGEKVFLECVQDMDHENMFWYRQDPGLGLRLIYFSYDVKMKEKGDIPEGYSVSREKKERFSLILESASTNQTSMYLCASSPLEVGVGQPQHFGDGTRLSIL.